Given below is one TCR beta chain in context. J lost 4 bases, V lost 0 bases, and 7 bases had no gene match. CDR1 and CDR2 from the germline V gene are MNHNS and SASEGT. This CDR3 is built from 17 residues. Assay: immunoSEQ multiplex PCR; the TCRdb copy retains only in-frame clones and omits some. The sample consists of about 83,000 clones, 75% to 95% of them appearing once. This specimen belongs to a study of technical replicates of blood from several donors. This chain joins TRBV6-1 and TRBJ2-3; 10 bases map to TRBD1. The source material was T cells isolated from PBMCs. The receptor comes from a human donor in good health. CDR3 loop: CASSEAPGQGWADTQYF. The CDR3 DNA reads as TGTGCCAGCAGTGAAGCACCGGGACAGGGGTGGGCAGATACGCAGTATTTT.